This T cell receptor (beta chain) was identified during a study of identical twins. A template switching step contributed a universal primer site, while unique molecular identifiers were present in the cDNA. Using its own MiXCR run on the 5' RACE reads, TCRdb lists one record per CDR3 protein. The sample has under 250,000 distinct CDR3 sequences, 6% to 8% seen once; the top ten hold under 6.5%. V dropped 4 bases and J dropped 3 bases, with 10 bases sitting between them. CDR1 and CDR2 (germline): WNHNN, SYGVQD (reference sequence). This CDR3 has 14 residues. This clonotype was seen only a few times. This sample was also put to use in a study of yellow fever vaccine responses in identical twins.

The V call is TRBV10-1, the J call TRBJ2-1, with D possibly TRBD2 on 6 matching bases. The source material was CD8+ T cells sorted from blood. The TCR originated in a woman younger than 30 in good health. The DNA for the CDR3 is TGCGCCAGCAGTGGAAGACTAGACTACAATGAGCAGTTCTTC. This encodes CASSGRLDYNEQFF.